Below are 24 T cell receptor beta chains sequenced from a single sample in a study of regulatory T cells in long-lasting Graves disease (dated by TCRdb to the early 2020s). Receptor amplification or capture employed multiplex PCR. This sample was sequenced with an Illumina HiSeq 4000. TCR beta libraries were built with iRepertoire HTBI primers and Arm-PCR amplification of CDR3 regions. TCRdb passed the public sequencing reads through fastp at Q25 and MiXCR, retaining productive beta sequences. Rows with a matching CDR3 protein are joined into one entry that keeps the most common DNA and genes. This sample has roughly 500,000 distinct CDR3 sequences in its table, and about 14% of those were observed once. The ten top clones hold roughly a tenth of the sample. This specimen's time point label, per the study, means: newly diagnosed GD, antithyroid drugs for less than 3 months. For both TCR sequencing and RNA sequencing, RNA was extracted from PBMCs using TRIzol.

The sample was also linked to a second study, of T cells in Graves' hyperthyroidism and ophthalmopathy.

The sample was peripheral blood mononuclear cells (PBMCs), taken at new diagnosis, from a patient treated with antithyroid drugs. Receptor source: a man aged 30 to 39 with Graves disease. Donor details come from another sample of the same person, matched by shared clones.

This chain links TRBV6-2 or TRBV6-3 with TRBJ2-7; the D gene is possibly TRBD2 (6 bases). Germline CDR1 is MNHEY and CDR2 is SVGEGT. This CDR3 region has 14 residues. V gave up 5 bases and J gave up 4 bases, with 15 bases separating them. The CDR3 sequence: CASSTPGLAYEQYF. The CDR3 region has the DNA TGTGCCAGCAGTACACCGGGACTCGCTTACGAGCAGTACTTC.

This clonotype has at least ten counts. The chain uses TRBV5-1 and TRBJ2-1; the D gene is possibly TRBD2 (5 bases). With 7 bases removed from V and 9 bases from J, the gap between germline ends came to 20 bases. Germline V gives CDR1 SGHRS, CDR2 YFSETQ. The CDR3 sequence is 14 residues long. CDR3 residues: CASGEGESWLEQFF. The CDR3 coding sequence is TGCGCCAGCGGAGAGGGAGAAAGCTGGCTTGAGCAGTTCTTC.

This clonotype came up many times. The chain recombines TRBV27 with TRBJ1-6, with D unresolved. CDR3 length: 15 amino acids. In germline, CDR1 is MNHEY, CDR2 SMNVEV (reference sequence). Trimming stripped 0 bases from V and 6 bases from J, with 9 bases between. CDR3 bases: TGTGCCAGCAGTTTATCCTCCACTGGTAATTCACCCCTCCACTTT. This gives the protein CASSLSSTGNSPLHF.

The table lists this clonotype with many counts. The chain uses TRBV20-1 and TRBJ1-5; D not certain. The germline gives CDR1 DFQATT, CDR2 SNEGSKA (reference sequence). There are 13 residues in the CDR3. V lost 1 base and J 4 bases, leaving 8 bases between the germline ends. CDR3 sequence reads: CSARGRWNQPQHF. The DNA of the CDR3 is TGCAGTGCTAGAGGACGGTGGAATCAGCCCCAGCATTTT.

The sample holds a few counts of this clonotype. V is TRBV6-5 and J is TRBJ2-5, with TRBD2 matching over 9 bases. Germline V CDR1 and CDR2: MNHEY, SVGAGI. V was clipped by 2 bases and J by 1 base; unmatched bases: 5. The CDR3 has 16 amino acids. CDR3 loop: CASSYKASGAQETQYF. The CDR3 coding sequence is TGTGCCAGCAGTTACAAGGCTAGCGGGGCCCAAGAGACCCAGTACTTC.

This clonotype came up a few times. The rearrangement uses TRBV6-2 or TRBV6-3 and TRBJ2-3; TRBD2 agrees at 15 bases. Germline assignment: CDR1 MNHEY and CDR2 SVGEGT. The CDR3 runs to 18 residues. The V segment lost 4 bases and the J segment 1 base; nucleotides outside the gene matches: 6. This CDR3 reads CASSSGLAGGGGTDTQYF. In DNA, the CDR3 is TGTGCCAGCAGTTCGGGACTAGCGGGAGGTGGCGGCACAGATACGCAGTATTTT.

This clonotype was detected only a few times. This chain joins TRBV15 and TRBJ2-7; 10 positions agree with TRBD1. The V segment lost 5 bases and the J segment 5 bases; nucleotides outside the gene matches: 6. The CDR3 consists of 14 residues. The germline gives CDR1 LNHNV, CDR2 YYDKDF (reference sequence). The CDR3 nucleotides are TGTGCCACCAGCTGGGGACAGGGGTGGAACGAGCAGTACTTC. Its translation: CATSWGQGWNEQYF.

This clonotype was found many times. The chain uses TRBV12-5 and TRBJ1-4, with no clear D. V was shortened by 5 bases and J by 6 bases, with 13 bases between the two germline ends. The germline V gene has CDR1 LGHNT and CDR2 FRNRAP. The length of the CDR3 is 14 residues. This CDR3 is CASGLSGLDEKLFF. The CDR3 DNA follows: TGTGCTAGTGGTCTATCCGGGCTGGATGAAAAACTGTTTTTT.

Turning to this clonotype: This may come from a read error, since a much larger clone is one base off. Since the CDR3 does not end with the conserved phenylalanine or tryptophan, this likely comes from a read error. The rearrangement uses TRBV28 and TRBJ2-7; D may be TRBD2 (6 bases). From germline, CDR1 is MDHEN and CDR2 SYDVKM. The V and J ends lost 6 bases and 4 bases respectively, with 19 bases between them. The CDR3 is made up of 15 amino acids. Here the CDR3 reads CASSPILATLYEQYS. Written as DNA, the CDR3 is TGTGCCAGCAGCCCCATTCTAGCGACCTTGTACGAGCAGTACTCC.

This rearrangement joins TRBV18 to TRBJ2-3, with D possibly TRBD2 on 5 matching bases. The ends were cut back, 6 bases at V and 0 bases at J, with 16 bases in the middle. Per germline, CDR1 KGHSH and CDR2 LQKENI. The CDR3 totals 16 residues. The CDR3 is CASSRRDSVSTDTQYF. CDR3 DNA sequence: TGTGCCAGCTCTCGCCGGGATAGCGTTAGCACAGATACGCAGTATTTT.

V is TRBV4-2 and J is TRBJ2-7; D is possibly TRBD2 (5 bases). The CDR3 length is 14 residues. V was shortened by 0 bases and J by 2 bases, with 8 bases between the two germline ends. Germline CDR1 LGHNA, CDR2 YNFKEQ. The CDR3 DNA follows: TGTGCCAGCAGCCAAGATCGGGGAACCTACGAGCAGTACTTC. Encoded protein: CASSQDRGTYEQYF.

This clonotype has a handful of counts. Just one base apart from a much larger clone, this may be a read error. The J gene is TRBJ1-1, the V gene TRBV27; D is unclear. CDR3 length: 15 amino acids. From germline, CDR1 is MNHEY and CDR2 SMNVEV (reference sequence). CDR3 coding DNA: TGTGCCAGCAGTAAGCAGCCACATATGAACGCTGAAGCTTTCTTT. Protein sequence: CASSKQPHMNAEAFF.

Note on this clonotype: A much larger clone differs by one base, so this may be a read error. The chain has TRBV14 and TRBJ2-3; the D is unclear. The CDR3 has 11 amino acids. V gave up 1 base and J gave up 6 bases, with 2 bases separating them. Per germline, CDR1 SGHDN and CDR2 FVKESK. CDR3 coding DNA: TGTGCCAGCAGCCAAGCGGATACGCAGTATTTT. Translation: CASSQADTQYF.

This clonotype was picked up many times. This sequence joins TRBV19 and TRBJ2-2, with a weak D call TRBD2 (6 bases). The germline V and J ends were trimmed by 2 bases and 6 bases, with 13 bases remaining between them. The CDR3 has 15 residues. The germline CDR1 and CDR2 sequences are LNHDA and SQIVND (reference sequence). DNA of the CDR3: TGTGCCAGTAGTATATCCAGGGACTTGTCCGGGGAGCTGTTTTTT. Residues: CASSISRDLSGELFF.

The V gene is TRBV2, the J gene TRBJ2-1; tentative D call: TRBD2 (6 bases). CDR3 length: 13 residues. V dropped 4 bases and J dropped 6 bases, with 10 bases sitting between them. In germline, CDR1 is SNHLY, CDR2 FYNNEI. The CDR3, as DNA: TGTGCCAGCAGTGTTACAGCGGGCAATGAGCAGTTCTTC. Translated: CASSVTAGNEQFF.

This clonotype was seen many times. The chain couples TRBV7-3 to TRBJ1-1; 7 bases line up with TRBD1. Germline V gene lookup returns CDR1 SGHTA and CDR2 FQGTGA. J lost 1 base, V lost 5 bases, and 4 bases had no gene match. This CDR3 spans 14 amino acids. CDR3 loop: CASSPGTENTEAFF. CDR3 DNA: TGTGCCAGCAGCCCGGGGACAGAGAACACTGAAGCTTTCTTT.

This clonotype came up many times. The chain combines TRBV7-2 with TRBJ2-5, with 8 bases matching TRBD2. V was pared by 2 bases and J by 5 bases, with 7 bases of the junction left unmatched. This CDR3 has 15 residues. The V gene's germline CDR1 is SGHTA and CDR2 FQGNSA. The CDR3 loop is CASSLWRGGRETQYF. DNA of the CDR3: TGTGCCAGCAGCTTATGGCGCGGGGGGAGGGAGACCCAGTACTTC.

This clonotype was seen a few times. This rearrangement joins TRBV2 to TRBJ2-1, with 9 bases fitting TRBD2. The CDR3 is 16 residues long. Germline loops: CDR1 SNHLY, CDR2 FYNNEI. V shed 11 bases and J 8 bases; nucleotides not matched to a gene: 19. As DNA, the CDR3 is TGTGCCGGCATCCTCTCCGAGCTAGCGGGATCGCATGAGCAGTTCTTC. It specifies CAGILSELAGSHEQFF.

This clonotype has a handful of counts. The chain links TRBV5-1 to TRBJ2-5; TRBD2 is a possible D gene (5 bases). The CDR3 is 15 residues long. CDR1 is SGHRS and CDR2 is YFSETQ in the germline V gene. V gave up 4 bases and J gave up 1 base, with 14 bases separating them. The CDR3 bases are TGCGCCAGCAGCACTGGTGACTACCCCCAAGAGACCCAGTACTTC. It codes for CASSTGDYPQETQYF.

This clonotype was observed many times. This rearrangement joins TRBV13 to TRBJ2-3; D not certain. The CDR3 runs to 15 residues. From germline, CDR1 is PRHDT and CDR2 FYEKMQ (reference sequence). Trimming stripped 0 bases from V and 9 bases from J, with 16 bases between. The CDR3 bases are TGTGCCAGCAGCTTAGGACCCCCCAAAGTCGGGACGCAGTATTTT. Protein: CASSLGPPKVGTQYF.

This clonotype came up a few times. The CDR3 reads CSVEDRRTQSAQYF. CDR3 sequence (DNA): TGCAGCGTTGAGGACAGGCGGACACAGAGCGCGCAGTATTTT. The chain is built from TRBV29-1 and TRBJ2-3; 7 bases align to TRBD1. The CDR3 consists of 14 residues. With V trimmed by 3 bases and J by 10 bases, 13 bases remained unmatched. Looked up from germline, CDR1 is SQVTM and CDR2 is ANQGSEA.

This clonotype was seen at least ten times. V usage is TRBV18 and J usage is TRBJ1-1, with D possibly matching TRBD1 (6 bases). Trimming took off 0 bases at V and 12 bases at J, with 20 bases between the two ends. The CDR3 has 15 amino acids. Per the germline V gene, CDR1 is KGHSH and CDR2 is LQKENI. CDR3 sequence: CASSPPSSQGQSTFF. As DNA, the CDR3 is TGTGCCAGCTCACCACCGAGTTCCCAGGGGCAAAGTACTTTCTTT.

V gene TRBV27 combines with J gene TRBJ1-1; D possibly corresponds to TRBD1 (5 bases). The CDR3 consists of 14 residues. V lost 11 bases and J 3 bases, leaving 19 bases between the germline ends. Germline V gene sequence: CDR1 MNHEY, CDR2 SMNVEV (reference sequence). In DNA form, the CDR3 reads TGTGCCCAGCGGTGGTTGGAAGGGGACACTGAAGCTTTCTTT. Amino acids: CAQRWLEGDTEAFF.

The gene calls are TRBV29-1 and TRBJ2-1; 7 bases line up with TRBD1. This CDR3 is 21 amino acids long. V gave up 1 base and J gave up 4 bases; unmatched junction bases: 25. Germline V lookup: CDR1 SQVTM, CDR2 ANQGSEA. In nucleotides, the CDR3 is TGCAGCGTTGAAGGAGGGGGACCGGGACAGTACTCTCCGGCCCATTACAATGAGCAGTTCTTC. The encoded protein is CSVEGGGPGQYSPAHYNEQFF.